This TCR beta chain was captured in a study of T cell changes during pregnancy in multiple sclerosis. The table came from immunoSEQ multiplex PCR; TCRdb's copy has only in-frame clones and leaves some out. The data contain 80,000 to 100,000 clones, 90% of them singletons. This TCR was sampled from a female donor in good health, enrolled as a control in a pregnancy study. This material consisted of peripheral blood, taken in the second trimester of pregnancy.

CDR3 sequence: CASGKTGDTEAFF. In DNA form, the CDR3 reads TGTGCCAGCGGAAAGACAGGGGACACTGAAGCTTTCTTT. This chain connects TRBV4-2 to TRBJ1-1; 8 nucleotides align to TRBD1. With V trimmed by 8 bases and J by 3 bases, 5 bases remained unmatched. In germline, CDR1 is LGHNA, CDR2 YNFKEQ. The CDR3 runs to 13 residues.